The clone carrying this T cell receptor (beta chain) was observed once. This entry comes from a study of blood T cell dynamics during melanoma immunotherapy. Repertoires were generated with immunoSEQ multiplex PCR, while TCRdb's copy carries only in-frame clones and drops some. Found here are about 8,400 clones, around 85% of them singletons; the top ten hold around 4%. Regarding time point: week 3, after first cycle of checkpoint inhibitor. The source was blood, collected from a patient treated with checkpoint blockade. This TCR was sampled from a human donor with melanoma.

The CDR3 loop is CASKEAKSEGGKLFF. As DNA, the CDR3 is TGTGCCAGCAAGGAAGCCAAAAGCGAAGGAGGGAAACTGTTTTTT. J is TRBJ1-4 and V is TRBV6-1; D unclear. V dropped 7 bases and J dropped 11 bases, with 23 bases sitting between them. This CDR3 contains 15 residues. Germline V gene lookup returns CDR1 MNHNS and CDR2 SASEGT.